Below are 17 T cell receptor beta chains sequenced from a single sample in a study of T cell responses to AZD1222 COVID-19 vaccine. This table comes from immunoSEQ multiplex PCR, and its TCRdb copy is limited to in-frame clones, with some not included. The table includes about 87,000 clones, around 90% detected once. The starting material was peripheral blood, obtained on day 0 of AZD1222 vaccination. Receptors were obtained from an adult in good health.

The rearrangement links TRBV7-2 to TRBJ1-3, with 7 bases fitting TRBD1. The germline V gene encodes CDR1 SGHTA and CDR2 FQGNSA. J gave up 0 bases and V 2 bases, and 4 bases lay outside the gene matches. This CDR3 has 16 amino acids. CDR3 sequence: CASSLRTGHSGNTIYF. For the CDR3, the DNA is TGTGCCAGCAGCTTAAGGACAGGTCACTCTGGAAACACCATATATTTT.

This clone has just a few counts. The V and J genes are TRBV5-5 and TRBJ2-6, with D uncertain. Germline V CDR1 and CDR2: SGHKS, YYEKEE (reference sequence). V was pared by 4 bases and J by 1 base, with 12 bases between. The CDR3 totals 16 residues. The CDR3 sequence is CASSPTFSSGANVLTF. CDR3 in DNA: TGTGCCAGCAGCCCTACCTTCTCATCTGGGGCCAACGTCCTGACTTTC.

This chain uses TRBV19 with TRBJ1-1; D gene ambiguous. With 4 bases removed from V and 3 bases from J, the gap between germline ends came to 15 bases. Per germline, CDR1 LNHDA and CDR2 SQIVND (reference sequence). CDR3 length: 15 amino acids. The DNA of the CDR3 is TGTGCCAGTAGTACCCGCTCTGGGTACCACACTGAAGCTTTCTTT. As protein: CASSTRSGYHTEAFF.

This chain uses TRBV27 with TRBJ2-7; D is perhaps TRBD2 (7 bases). Germline CDR1 reads MNHEY; CDR2 reads SMNVEV (reference sequence). This CDR3 has 13 residues. The germline V and J ends were trimmed by 6 bases and 4 bases, with 13 bases remaining between them. The CDR3 bases are TGTGCCAGCAGGGGGGGGGCTAGGTACGAGCAGTACTTC. It yields the protein CASRGGARYEQYF.

J is TRBJ2-2 and V is TRBV5-1; 10 nucleotides match TRBD2. This CDR3 region has 14 residues. Germline V CDR1 and CDR2: SGHRS, YFSETQ. The ends lost 5 bases at V and 4 bases at J; junction bases unmatched: 2. The CDR3 bases are TGCGCCAGCAGAGCGGGGGGGACCACCGGGGAGCTGTTTTTT. Its translation: CASRAGGTTGELFF.

The chain joins TRBV4-3 to TRBJ2-1; the match to TRBD2 covers 13 bases. Trimming took 1 base from V and 7 from J; bases not matched to a gene: 7. The V gene's germline CDR1 is LGHNA and CDR2 YSLEER. CDR3 length: 17 residues. As DNA, the CDR3 is TGCGCCAGCAGCCAAGGAACTAGCGGGGGGGCCTGGAATGAGCAGTTCTTC. Protein product: CASSQGTSGGAWNEQFF.

The chain is built from TRBV14 and TRBJ2-1; 8 bases fit TRBD2. This CDR3 spans 15 amino acids. CDR1 and CDR2 from the germline V gene are SGHDN and FVKESK. The ends lost 4 bases at V and 5 bases at J; junction bases unmatched: 7. Written as DNA, the CDR3 is TGTGCCAGCAGCCGGTGGCGGGGGGCAAACAATGAGCAGTTCTTC. It codes for CASSRWRGANNEQFF. Full variable domain (missing parts from reference TRBV14 and TRBJ2-1): EAGVTQFPSHSVIEKGQTVTLRCDPISGHDNLYWYRRVMGKEIKFLLHFVKESKQDESGMPNNRFLAERTGGTYSTLKVQPAELEDSGVYFCASSRWRGANNEQFFGPGTRLTVL.

A note on this clone: A junction boundary mismatches the germline segment, possibly from a read error. The chain recombines TRBV5-4 with TRBJ2-3; unclear D gene. The germline gives CDR1 SGHNT, CDR2 YYREEE (reference sequence). The CDR3 extends over 13 amino acids. This chain's CDR3 is CASSLDSTNTQYF. DNA of the CDR3: TGTGCCAGCAGCTTGGACTCCACAAATACGCAGTATTTT. Supplemented by reference TRBV5-4 and TRBJ2-3, the full variable domain reads ETGVTQSPTHLIKTRGQQVTLRCSSQSGHNTVSWYQQALGQGPQFIFQYYREEENGRGNFPPRFSGLQFPNYSSELNVNALELDDSALYLCASSLDSTNTQYFGPGTRLTVL.

This clone occurred a few times. This chain connects TRBV11-3 to TRBJ2-1; D is unresolved. CDR1 SGHNT and CDR2 YENEEA come from the germline V gene. Trimming removed 1 base at V and 10 bases at J, with 8 bases between. The CDR3 loop spans 12 amino acids. The CDR3 is CASSLVGREQFF. The CDR3 region has the DNA TGTGCCAGCAGCTTAGTCGGAAGAGAGCAGTTCTTC.

The V and J genes are TRBV6-5 and TRBJ1-2, with a possible D match to TRBD1 (6 bases). Germline CDR1 is MNHEY and CDR2 is SVGAGI. Trimming removed 6 bases from V and 7 bases from J, with 15 bases in between. The CDR3 totals 13 residues. The CDR3 DNA sequence: TGTGCCAGCAGCTGGACAGAGCGGGGTGGCTACACCTTC. It translates to CASSWTERGGYTF.

The chain uses TRBV7-9 and TRBJ1-6; 8 bases align to TRBD1. V shed 5 bases, J shed 8 bases, and the junction held 11 bases outside the gene matches. Germline CDR1 and CDR2: SEHNR and FQNEAQ (reference sequence). The CDR3 contains 16 residues. In DNA, the CDR3 is TGTGCCAGCAGCCTACCGACAGGGGTGAGACATTCACCCCTCCACTTT. This codes for CASSLPTGVRHSPLHF.

The chain joins TRBV7-6 to TRBJ2-7, with 9 bases fitting TRBD2. Germline-derived CDR1 and CDR2 are SGHVS and FNYEAQ. V shed 0 bases, J shed 7 bases, and the junction held 13 bases outside the gene matches. This CDR3 spans 17 amino acids. The CDR3 loop is CASSLARGGGATGEQYF. In DNA, the CDR3 is TGTGCCAGCAGCTTAGCGCGAGGCGGGGGGGCCACTGGAGAGCAGTACTTC.

The V gene is TRBV18, the J gene TRBJ1-2; 7 nucleotides align to TRBD1. This CDR3 has 16 residues. The trim removed 3 bases at V and 4 bases at J, leaving 11 bases unmatched. CDR1 is KGHSH, CDR2 LQKENI, per germline. The CDR3 DNA reads as TGTGCCAGCTCACCGAATCTCGGACAGGACGCCTATGGCTACACCTTC. Encoded protein: CASSPNLGQDAYGYTF. The full variable domain, its missing parts supplied by reference TRBV18 and TRBJ1-2, is NAGVMQNPRHLVRRRGQEARLRCSPMKGHSHVYWYRQLPEEGLKFMVYLQKENIIDESGMPKERFSAEFPKEGPSILRIQQVVRGDSAAYFCASSPNLGQDAYGYTFGSGTRLTVV.

The rearrangement links TRBV5-1 to TRBJ2-7, with 9 bases matching TRBD1. Per the germline V gene, CDR1 is SGHRS and CDR2 is YFSETQ. The CDR3 spans 15 residues. V shed 4 bases, J shed 1 base, and the junction held 6 bases outside the gene matches. DNA of the CDR3: TGCGCCAGCAGCACCGAGACAGGGGGGTCCTACGAGCAGTACTTC. Its translation: CASSTETGGSYEQYF.

The J gene is TRBJ1-1, the V gene TRBV7-9, with D unclear. The CDR3 has 14 amino acids. Germline V lookup: CDR1 SEHNR, CDR2 FQNEAQ (reference sequence). Trimming pared 3 bases from V and 7 bases from J, leaving 15 bases between. CDR3 protein: CASSFPLGRYEAFF. The CDR3 nucleotides read TGTGCCAGCAGCTTCCCACTAGGTCGGTATGAAGCTTTCTTT.

The CDR3 sequence: CASSFSGGEGTEAFF. CDR3 DNA sequence: TGTGCCAGCAGCTTTTCTGGGGGAGAGGGCACTGAAGCTTTCTTT. The chain links TRBV7-9 to TRBJ1-1; a possible D gene is TRBD1 (5 bases). Germline CDR1 and CDR2: SEHNR and FQNEAQ (reference sequence). Trimming shortened V by 3 bases and J by 4 bases, and 15 bases separated the two germline ends. This CDR3 contains 15 residues.

The gene calls are TRBV5-1 and TRBJ1-1; 9 bases agree with TRBD1. The V segment lost 4 bases and the J segment 4 bases; nucleotides outside the gene matches: 5. Germline V CDR1 and CDR2: SGHRS, YFSETQ. The CDR3 totals 14 residues. The CDR3 here is CASSVDRGGTEAFF. DNA for the CDR3: TGCGCCAGCAGCGTAGACAGGGGGGGCACTGAAGCTTTCTTT.